This T cell receptor beta chain was retrieved from a study of post-analysis software for immune sequencing data. Study at large: In terms of disease course, relapsing-remitting, secondary progressive and progressive-relapsing multiple sclerosis were included.

The study's findings and limits: Diversity measured as normalized Chao1 was significantly lower in multiple sclerosis patients than in controls. In patients, TRBV5-6, TRBV5-1 and TRBV20-1 belonged to five or six TRBV segments found more frequently than in controls. Analysis by F measure revealed that same-batch samples clustered strongly together.

From germline, CDR1 is SNHLY and CDR2 FYNNEI. The CDR3 sequence is 14 residues long. Trimming took 6 bases from V and 7 from J; bases not matched to a gene: 6. Researchers reported that TCR beta cDNA libraries carried unique molecular identifiers. cDNA molecules numbering 400,000 to 550,000 came from approximately 0.91 to 9.4 million T cells. Each CDR3 protein is one row after TCRdb ran MiXCR on the PCR reads. Of about 800,000 distinct CDR3 sequences in the sample, roughly 27% were seen once. As for this clonotype: What it recognizes is unknown.

The sequencing sample was made of blood. The chain carries TRBV2 and TRBJ1-4, with 9 bases lining up with TRBD1. This clonotype originated in a girl aged 5 to 17 with multiple sclerosis. DNA for the CDR3: TGTGCCAGCAGAGGGACAGGGTTTACTGAAAAACTGTTTTTT. Its protein is CASRGTGFTEKLFF.